The 8 T cell receptor beta chains listed next were all sequenced from one sample in a study of control samples from healthy donors and cancer patients (TCRdb year 2020). Libraries were made using the immunoSEQ multiplex PCR assay. TCRdb limited this immuneACCESS table to in-frame rearrangements with V and J called. A share of clones is missing; checked studies link under half to unresolved V genes, and the rest is unexplained. The table for this sample lists 250,000 to 300,000 clones; over 75% of them were counted only once. The ten top clones hold roughly 14% of the sample. The specimen was PBMCs. Source of these receptors: an older woman with lung cancer.

This chain joins TRBV7-8 and TRBJ2-2; tentatively, D is TRBD1 (5 bases). Trimming removed 3 bases at V and 1 base at J, with 12 bases between. The CDR3 spans 16 residues. CDR1 is SGHVS, CDR2 FQNEAQ, per germline. CDR3 region: CASSLYIQGNTGELFF. In nucleotides, the CDR3 is TGTGCCAGCAGCTTGTATATCCAGGGGAACACCGGGGAGCTGTTTTTT.

This chain connects TRBV27 to TRBJ2-3; TRBD2 aligns across 7 bases. The V and J ends lost 3 bases and 0 bases, in that order; junction bases with no gene match: 9. There are 17 residues in the CDR3. Per germline, CDR1 MNHEY and CDR2 SMNVEV (reference sequence). The CDR3 bases are TGTGCCAGCAGTTTTTTTGCGGGGGTTGATAGCACAGATACGCAGTATTTT. This sequence encodes CASSFFAGVDSTDTQYF.

The chain links TRBV11-1 to TRBJ1-1; 10 bases align to TRBD1. There are 14 residues in the CDR3. V was clipped by 5 bases and J by 5 bases; unmatched bases: 5. Germline loops: CDR1 SGHAT, CDR2 FQDESV (reference sequence). CDR3 coding DNA: TGTGCCAGCAGCACGACAGGGGGCCGAACTGAAGCTTTCTTT. As protein: CASSTTGGRTEAFF. The whole variable domain, remainder taken from reference TRBV11-1 and TRBJ1-1, is EAEVAQSPRYKITEKSQAVAFWCDPISGHATLYWYRQILGQGPELLVQFQDESVVDDSQLPKDRFSAERLKGVDSTLKIQPAELGDSAMYLCASSTTGGRTEAFFGQGTRLTVV.

The chain employs TRBV6-2 or TRBV6-3 and TRBJ2-4, with TRBD2 as a possible D gene (5 bases). The germline V gene encodes CDR1 MNHEY and CDR2 SVGEGT. CDR3 length: 14 amino acids. The V and J ends lost 6 bases and 0 bases respectively, with 9 bases between them. DNA of the CDR3: TGTGCCAGCAGCCGGACTGAAGCCAAAAACATTCAGTACTTC. Residues: CASSRTEAKNIQYF.

The chain combines TRBV2 with TRBJ2-1, with 14 bases aligning to TRBD2. Germline CDR1 reads SNHLY; CDR2 reads FYNNEI. J was trimmed by 6 bases and V by 6 bases; bases with no gene match: 4. The CDR3 has 15 residues. CDR3 DNA sequence: TGTGCCAGCAGGCCCGGGACTAGCGGGAGCAATGAGCAGTTCTTC. Translated: CASRPGTSGSNEQFF.

The chain links TRBV28 to TRBJ2-5; 9 nucleotides match TRBD1. V shed 5 bases, J shed 2 bases, and the junction held 6 bases outside the gene matches. Germline V CDR1 and CDR2: MDHEN, SYDVKM. The CDR3 runs to 15 residues. For the CDR3, the DNA is TGTGCCAGCAGTCGGACAGGGGCCGGACAAGAGACCCAGTACTTC. Amino acids: CASSRTGAGQETQYF.

This chain links TRBV2 with TRBJ2-1; 8 bases line up with TRBD2. Germline values: CDR1 SNHLY, CDR2 FYNNEI. The junction had 13 bases not matched to a gene; V was cut back by 8 bases and J by 7 bases. This CDR3 spans 15 amino acids. CDR3 protein: CASDLLAGSRNEQFF. The CDR3 region has the DNA TGTGCCAGCGATTTATTAGCGGGATCCCGAAATGAGCAGTTCTTC.

CDR3 region: CASSIIPGTGVDEQYF. CDR3 sequence (DNA): TGTGCCAGTAGTATTATCCCCGGGACAGGTGTCGACGAGCAGTACTTC. This chain uses TRBV19 with TRBJ2-7, with TRBD1 matching 8 bases. The germline gives CDR1 LNHDA, CDR2 SQIVND (reference sequence). The CDR3 has 16 amino acids. V trimming: 3 bases; J trimming: 5 bases; junction bases outside the gene matches: 12. Variable domain in full (rest from reference TRBV19 and TRBJ2-7): DGGITQSPKYLFRKEGQNVTLSCEQNLNHDAMYWYRQDPGQGLRLIYYSQIVNDFQKGDIAEGYSVSREKKESFPLTVTSAQKNPTAFYLCASSIIPGTGVDEQYFGPGTRLTVT.